The 14 T cell receptor beta chains below were found in one sample sequenced in a study of identical twins. TCRdb re-analysed the 5' RACE reads in MiXCR, keeping a single row per CDR3 protein. The sample lists hundreds of thousands of distinct CDR3 sequences, around 6% seen once, with about 1.8% in the top ten. The sequencing sample was made of naive T cells sorted from blood. These receptors were obtained from a man aged 18 to 30 in good health.

This chain connects TRBV6-1 to TRBJ2-7; no clear D gene. This CDR3 spans 15 amino acids. Germline V lookup: CDR1 MNHNS, CDR2 SASEGT. V was trimmed by 4 bases and J by 2 bases, leaving 15 bases between them. The CDR3 region is CASSGTSLRTYEQYV. CDR3 bases: TGTGCCAGCAGTGGAACCTCTTTAAGAACCTACGAGCAGTACGTC.

This clonotype was detected ten times or more. The chain joins TRBV5-6 to TRBJ1-2; 8 nucleotides match TRBD1. The trim removed 3 bases at V and 4 bases at J, leaving 2 bases unmatched. CDR3 length equals 13 residues. Germline V CDR1 and CDR2: SGHDT, YYEEEE. The CDR3 reads CASSSGGSYGYTF. Written as DNA, the CDR3 is TGTGCCAGCAGCTCAGGGGGCAGCTATGGCTACACCTTC.

This rearrangement joins TRBV7-8 to TRBJ2-1; TRBD2 matches 7 bases. V gave up 4 bases and J gave up 5 bases; unmatched junction bases: 20. The CDR3 extends over 19 amino acids. Germline-derived CDR1 and CDR2 are SGHVS and FQNEAQ. Here the CDR3 DNA reads TGTGCCAGCAGCTCTGGACTAGTACTCGAGGAGGGGTCGAACAATGAGCAGTTCTTC. It encodes CASSSGLVLEEGSNNEQFF.

At least ten counts were recorded for this clonotype. The chain combines TRBV29-1 with TRBJ2-3, with a weak D call TRBD2 (6 bases). Between the trimmed V and J ends, which lost 3 bases and 4 bases, there was a span of 11 bases. The length of the CDR3 is 13 residues. Germline V CDR1 and CDR2: SQVTM, ANQGSEA. CDR3 sequence: CSVEPGVSDTQYF. CDR3 sequence (DNA): TGCAGCGTTGAGCCGGGAGTGTCAGATACGCAGTATTTT.

V and J are TRBV27 and TRBJ1-3, with D maybe TRBD1 (6 bases). V was pared by 6 bases and J by 0 bases, with 9 bases between. This CDR3 spans 14 amino acids. The germline gives CDR1 MNHEY, CDR2 SMNVEV (reference sequence). CDR3 in amino acids: CASRRTVSGNTIYF. The CDR3 nucleotides read TGTGCCAGCAGGAGGACAGTCTCTGGAAACACCATATATTTT.

The chain has TRBV20-1 and TRBJ2-4; no definite D call. Trimming stripped 5 bases from V and 3 bases from J, with 11 bases between. Germline V gene data show CDR1 as DFQATT and CDR2 as SNEGSKA (reference sequence). This CDR3 has 13 amino acids. The chain's CDR3 is CSAYPSGKNIQYF. CDR3 nucleotides: TGCAGTGCTTACCCTAGTGGCAAAAACATTCAGTACTTC.

This clonotype has a count of ten or more. The CDR3 DNA reads as TGTGCCAGCAGTTTAGTGGGGACAGGAGGTTCACCCCTCCACTTT. Its protein is CASSLVGTGGSPLHF. The chain is built from TRBV12-3 or TRBV12-4 and TRBJ1-6; 8 bases map to TRBD1. This CDR3 has 15 amino acids. V gave up 1 base and J gave up 9 bases; unmatched junction bases: 5.

The rearrangement joins TRBV6-1 to TRBJ2-7, with 8 bases lining up with TRBD2. This CDR3 has 15 amino acids. Germline V gives CDR1 MNHNS, CDR2 SASEGT. J gave up 4 bases and V 2 bases, and 7 bases lay outside the gene matches. The DNA for the CDR3 is TGTGCCAGCAGTGAAAGGGCGGGAGGCCTTTACGAGCAGTACTTC. It codes for CASSERAGGLYEQYF.

This clonotype came up many times. The chain combines TRBV7-3 with TRBJ2-1; D not certain. This CDR3 comprises 12 residues. Between the trimmed V and J ends, which lost 3 bases and 16 bases, there was a span of 16 bases. Germline lookup yields CDR1 SGHTA and CDR2 FQGTGA. The CDR3 nucleotides read TGTGCCAGCAGCTTGTTGGATGGCCGCGTCTTCTTC. It specifies CASSLLDGRVFF. The variable domain in full, completed from reference TRBV7-3 and TRBJ2-1, reads GAGVSQTPSNKVTEKGKYVELRCDPISGHTALYWYRQSLGQGPEFLIYFQGTGAADDSGLPNDRFFAVRPEGSVSTLKIQRTERGDSAVYLCASSLLDGRVFFGPGTRLTVL.

This chain connects TRBV20-1 to TRBJ2-2; no clear D gene. Germline CDR1 reads DFQATT; CDR2 reads SNEGSKA (reference sequence). The V gene lost 3 bases and the J gene lost 5 bases, with 16 bases spanning the gap. CDR3 length: 15 amino acids. This CDR3 reads CSARIGRQVTGELFF. CDR3 bases: TGCAGTGCTAGGATCGGCCGGCAAGTAACCGGGGAGCTGTTTTTT.

Ten or more counts support this clonotype. The chain recombines TRBV12-3 or TRBV12-4 with TRBJ2-2; the match to TRBD2 covers 9 bases. After removal of 3 bases from V and 7 bases from J, the junction contained 3 bases not matched to a gene. The CDR3 consists of 14 residues. The chain's CDR3 is CASSFSGGVGELFF. The CDR3 DNA reads as TGTGCCAGCAGTTTTAGCGGGGGTGTCGGGGAGCTGTTTTTT.

This chain connects TRBV29-1 to TRBJ2-7, with D possibly TRBD1 on 5 matching bases. CDR3 length equals 12 residues. V shed 5 bases and J shed 0 bases, with 8 bases lying between them. The V gene's germline CDR1 is SQVTM and CDR2 ANQGSEA. The CDR3: CSVRDSSYEQYV. The DNA of the CDR3 is TGCAGCGTTAGAGACAGCTCCTACGAGCAGTACGTC.

This clonotype has ten or more counts. This chain connects TRBV6-5 to TRBJ2-1; TRBD2 is a possible D gene (6 bases). V shed 0 bases and J shed 2 bases, with 8 bases lying between them. Germline lookup yields CDR1 MNHEY and CDR2 SVGAGI. CDR3 length: 15 amino acids. DNA for the CDR3: TGTGCCAGCAGTTACTCTAGCGGAACCTACAATGAGCAGTTCTTC. Its translation is CASSYSSGTYNEQFF.

This chain connects TRBV19 to TRBJ2-4; no clear D gene. The germline V and J ends were trimmed by 8 bases and 0 bases, with 29 bases remaining between them. CDR1 is LNHDA and CDR2 is SQIVND in the germline V gene (reference sequence). This CDR3 region has 20 residues. CDR3 in DNA: TGTGCCAGTTCCCCTCCCCTTTGGCCACCACGCCTTCTAGCCAAAAACATTCAGTACTTC. This encodes CASSPPLWPPRLLAKNIQYF. Full variable domain (remainder filled in from reference TRBV19 and TRBJ2-4): DGGITQSPKYLFRKEGQNVTLSCEQNLNHDAMYWYRQDPGQGLRLIYYSQIVNDFQKGDIAEGYSVSREKKESFPLTVTSAQKNPTAFYLCASSPPLWPPRLLAKNIQYFGAGTRLSVL.